This TCR beta chain was identified during a study of shared clonotypes between healthy human individuals. Study findings and constraints: Despite large depth, rarefaction showed incomplete sorted-subset sequencing.

TCRdb's table, derived via immunoSEQ multiplex PCR, lists solely in-frame clones and lacks some. The sample yields 550,000 to 800,000 clones, approximately 79% seen once. The CDR3 is 15 amino acids. Trimming took off 7 bases at V and 3 bases at J, with 15 bases between the two ends. Germline CDR1 and CDR2: LNHDA and SQIVND (reference sequence). This clone has a single count. Its target is unknown. The chain combines TRBV19 with TRBJ1-4; D gene uncertain. The sequenced sample was memory CD4+ T cells sorted from blood. Specified subset: CD45RA-negative fraction. This clonotype was obtained from a woman aged 25 to 39 in good health. The CDR3 spells CASKAGHTSNEKLFF. The CDR3 region has the DNA TGTGCCAGTAAAGCGGGCCATACTTCTAATGAAAAACTGTTTTTT.